The 25 T cell receptor beta chains presented below share a single source sample, sequenced in a study of shared clonotypes between healthy human individuals (dated by TCRdb to 2018 to 2021). Library creation used the immunoSEQ multiplex PCR assay. TCRdb mirrors the immuneACCESS table, restricted to in-frame sequences. Some clones are absent from its copies; in checked studies, under half trace to an unresolved V gene, and the reason for the others is unknown. The sample table shows some 1 million clones, and 75% are seen once. Around 1.5% of the sample is taken by the ten largest. The material sequenced was memory CD4+ T cells sorted from blood. The label giving this sample's cell subset or site can be read as: CD45RA-negative fraction. The receptors were gathered from a man aged 18 to 29 in good health.

Comments on this clone: With a far larger clone one base away, a read error is the likely cause. Distinct nucleotide sequences in the sample also encode this CDR3. This rearrangement joins TRBV11-2 to TRBJ2-2; TRBD1 agrees at 7 bases. The CDR3 contains 15 residues. Looked up from germline, CDR1 is SGHAT and CDR2 is FQNNGV. The CDR3 DNA reads as TGTGCCAGCAGCTTAGAATCACAGGGGACCGGGGAACTGTTTTTT. This gives the protein CASSLESQGTGELFF. The full variable domain, in which reference TRBV11-2 and TRBJ2-2 provide the parts outside the CDR3, is EAGVAQSPRYKIIEKRQSVAFWCNPISGHATLYWYQQILGQGPKLLIQFQNNGVVDDSQLPKDRFSAERLKGVDSTLKIQPAKLEDSAVYLCASSLESQGTGELFFGEGSRLTVL.

V and J are TRBV4-3 and TRBJ1-2; D remains unclear. Trimming removed 0 bases from V and 8 bases from J, with 10 bases in between. Germline V gives CDR1 LGHNA, CDR2 YSLEER. CDR3 length equals 13 residues. CDR3 amino acids: CASSQDLSRGYTF. CDR3 DNA sequence: TGCGCCAGCAGCCAAGATCTGTCTCGGGGCTACACCTTC.

The gene calls are TRBV28 and TRBJ1-2; D is unresolved. Germline-derived CDR1 and CDR2 are MDHEN and SYDVKM. The CDR3 consists of 14 residues. Trimming shortened V by 5 bases and J by 8 bases, and 18 bases separated the two germline ends. The CDR3 DNA is TGTGCCAGCAGTCTATACGCCCGGGAAGAGGGCTACACCTTC. Translated, it gives CASSLYAREEGYTF.

As to this clone: Other DNA sequences in the same sample also yield this CDR3. The chain joins TRBV18 to TRBJ2-3; 9 nucleotides match TRBD2. Germline assignment: CDR1 KGHSH and CDR2 LQKENI. The CDR3 length is 14 residues. J lost 1 base, V lost 6 bases, and 2 bases had no gene match. CDR3 bases: TGTGCCAGCTCCCCTAGCGGGGGCACAGATACGCAGTATTTT. Its protein product is CASSPSGGTDTQYF.

This clone has just a few counts. The same CDR3 can be traced to other DNA sequences in this sample. The chain combines TRBV10-2 with TRBJ1-5, with 8 bases lining up with TRBD1. The CDR3 covers 14 residues. Trimming took 4 bases from V and 4 from J; bases not matched to a gene: 3. Germline V CDR1 and CDR2: WSHSY, SAAADI. This CDR3 is CASSGDRRNQPQHF. The CDR3 bases are TGCGCCAGCAGTGGGGACAGGAGAAATCAGCCCCAGCATTTT.

The CDR3 protein is CASSKTPFGTGKRQPQHF. The CDR3 DNA is TGTGCCAGCAGCAAAACCCCCTTCGGGACAGGTAAACGGCAGCCCCAGCATTTT. V gene TRBV7-9 combines with J gene TRBJ1-5; 8 bases agree with TRBD1. This CDR3 is 18 amino acids long. The V gene end was trimmed by 5 bases and the J gene end by 7 bases; junction bases not matched to a gene: 19. Germline CDR1 is SEHNR and CDR2 is FQNEAQ (reference sequence).

This clone turned up a few times. The genes are TRBV29-1 and TRBJ2-1; D is uncertain. Germline assignment: CDR1 SQVTM and CDR2 ANQGSEA. Trimming cost V 7 bases and J 7 bases, with 17 bases left between them. The CDR3 extends over 13 amino acids. DNA of the CDR3: TGCAGCGCTTCTTCGAACACCGGGAATGAGCAGTTCTTC. Translating gives CSASSNTGNEQFF.

The sample holds one count of this clone. The chain is built from TRBV14 and TRBJ2-7, with TRBD1 matching over 9 bases. CDR1 and CDR2 (germline): SGHDN, FVKESK. This CDR3 contains 12 residues. V lost 8 bases, J lost 4 bases, and 3 bases stayed unmatched. CDR3 sequence reads: CASSGTGYEQYF. The CDR3 nucleotides are TGTGCCAGCTCCGGGACAGGGTACGAGCAGTACTTC.

The sample holds one count of this clone. V gene TRBV7-2 combines with J gene TRBJ1-4, with a weak D call TRBD1 (6 bases). The CDR3 is 12 residues long. Trimming pared 6 bases from V and 6 bases from J, leaving 8 bases between. The germline gives CDR1 SGHTA, CDR2 FQGNSA. The CDR3 reads CASRRQDEKLFF. As DNA, the CDR3 is TGTGCCAGCAGACGACAGGATGAAAAACTGTTTTTT.

In its sample, this clone was seen a few times. The chain uses TRBV12-2 and TRBJ1-3. TRBV12-2 constitutes a pseudogene. The CDR3 has 17 amino acids. The CDR3 DNA is TGTGCAAGTCGCTTAAATTCGGGGCACAGCTCTGGAAACACCATATATTTT. It is translated as CASRLNSGHSSGNTIYF.

Turning to this clone: The sample contains more than one DNA sequence encoding this CDR3. V gene TRBV18 combines with J gene TRBJ1-2; D unresolved. Germline-derived CDR1 and CDR2 are KGHSH and LQKENI. Deletions cut 4 bases from V and 1 base from J, with 4 bases between. The length of the CDR3 is 12 residues. CDR3 nucleotides: TGTGCCAGCTCACAGAATAACTATGGCTACACCTTC. As protein: CASSQNNYGYTF.

The chain carries TRBV18 and TRBJ2-2; 10 nucleotides agree with TRBD1. Germline CDR1 and CDR2: KGHSH and LQKENI. J lost 3 bases, V lost 7 bases, and 8 bases had no gene match. The CDR3 runs 16 residues. As DNA, the CDR3 is TGTGCCAGCTTCAGGTCCGGGACAGGGGACACCGGGGAGCTGTTTTTT. It is translated as CASFRSGTGDTGELFF.

This chain links TRBV6-5 with TRBJ1-1; no definite D call. The germline CDR1 and CDR2 sequences are MNHEY and SVGAGI. This CDR3 region has 15 residues. V lost 1 base and J lost 2, with 11 bases in between. The CDR3 here is CASSYFWQTNTEAFF. CDR3 nucleotide sequence: TGTGCCAGCAGTTACTTTTGGCAGACTAACACTGAAGCTTTCTTT.

This clone was seen a handful of times. The chain employs TRBV19 and TRBJ1-5, with D perhaps matching TRBD1 (5 bases). The V and J ends lost 5 bases and 3 bases respectively, with 14 bases between them. The CDR3 sequence is 15 residues long. CDR1 is LNHDA and CDR2 is SQIVND in the germline V gene (reference sequence). CDR3 region: CASSAWDWDNQPQHF. As DNA, the CDR3 is TGTGCCAGTAGTGCCTGGGACTGGGACAATCAGCCCCAGCATTTT.

Only one count was recorded for this clone. A much larger clone is a single base away; this may be a read error. The CDR3 sequence: CASSSYYEQYF. For the CDR3, the DNA is TGTGCCAGCAGCTCCTACTACGAGCAGTACTTC. This sequence joins TRBV13 and TRBJ2-7; D is ambiguous. Germline CDR1 is PRHDT and CDR2 is FYEKMQ (reference sequence). V was cut by 4 bases and J by 3 bases, with 4 bases left in between. The length of the CDR3 is 11 residues.

The chain recombines TRBV10-3 with TRBJ1-3, with D uncertain. This CDR3 is built from 14 residues. V lost 5 bases to trimming and J lost 0 bases, with 8 bases between them. Germline CDR1 and CDR2: ENHRY and SYGVKD. CDR3 in amino acids: CAISLQDSGNTIYF. The CDR3 DNA follows: TGTGCCATCAGTTTGCAAGACTCTGGAAACACCATATATTTT.

The V and J genes are TRBV10-3 and TRBJ2-7, with 16 bases matching TRBD2. Trimming at V came to 6 bases and at J to 3 bases, leaving 2 bases not matched to a gene. The CDR3 covers 15 residues. Germline V lookup: CDR1 ENHRY, CDR2 SYGVKD. In nucleotides, the CDR3 is TGTGCCATCAGGGGGACTAGCGGGAGGGGCTACGAGCAGTACTTC. Its protein product is CAIRGTSGRGYEQYF.

This clone was counted a few times. The chain combines TRBV6-1 with TRBJ2-3; TRBD2 is a possible D gene (6 bases). V lost 1 base, J lost 0 bases, and 29 bases lay in between. The CDR3 is 22 residues long. Germline V lookup: CDR1 MNHNS, CDR2 SASEGT. CDR3 DNA sequence: TGTGCCAGCAGTGAAGGGCCCCCTTCGCTAGCGCGCGAATTGTCTAGCACAGATACGCAGTATTTT. Translation: CASSEGPPSLARELSSTDTQYF.

The CDR3 DNA reads TGTGCCAGCAGCTTGGCCGGGCTTGGGGGCAATGAGCAGTTCTTC. This gives the protein CASSLAGLGGNEQFF. The rearrangement joins TRBV5-8 to TRBJ2-1, with D perhaps being TRBD1 or TRBD2 (5 bases each). V was cut by 0 bases and J by 6 bases, with 13 bases left in between. CDR1 is SGHTS and CDR2 is YDEGEE in the germline V gene. The CDR3 runs 15 residues.

This clone was recorded a few times. The chain uses TRBV30 and TRBJ1-2; D gene ambiguous. Per the germline V gene, CDR1 is GTSNPN and CDR2 is SVGIG (reference sequence). This CDR3 is 13 amino acids long. Trimming took 2 bases from V and 5 from J, leaving 12 bases between them. CDR3 amino acids: CAWSRGIAYGYTF. DNA of the CDR3: TGTGCCTGGAGTCGAGGCATCGCTTATGGCTACACCTTC.

The rearrangement uses TRBV4-1 and TRBJ1-6; 7 nucleotides match TRBD1. Looked up from germline, CDR1 is MGHRA and CDR2 is YSYEKL. The CDR3 sequence is 17 residues long. V lost 3 bases, J lost 6 bases, and 11 bases stayed unmatched. CDR3 loop: CASSQSPGTAGNSPLHF. CDR3 bases: TGCGCCAGCAGCCAGAGCCCCGGGACAGCGGGTAATTCACCCCTCCACTTT.

This chain links TRBV6-5 with TRBJ2-7; the match to TRBD1 covers 7 bases. This CDR3 region has 15 residues. J lost 1 base, V lost 2 bases, and 5 bases had no gene match. In germline, CDR1 is MNHEY, CDR2 SVGAGI. As DNA, the CDR3 is TGTGCCAGCAGTTACCTACAGGGGAAATCCTACGAGCAGTACTTC. This encodes CASSYLQGKSYEQYF.

V gene TRBV7-2 combines with J gene TRBJ2-7; TRBD2 is a possible D gene (6 bases). This CDR3 has 14 amino acids. In germline, CDR1 is SGHTA, CDR2 FQGNSA. Trimming removed 5 bases at V and 0 bases at J, with 11 bases between. For the CDR3, the DNA is TGTGCCAGCAGCCGTAGCGGTAGCTCCTACGAGCAGTACTTC. This gives the protein CASSRSGSSYEQYF.

On this clone: Compared with germline, one end of the junction differs, possibly owing to a read error. The CDR3, as DNA: TGTGCCAGCAGCCTAGCCGGCGCGGGGACCCAGTACTTC. It translates to CASSLAGAGTQYF. The J gene is TRBJ2-5, the V gene TRBV7-2; TRBD2 is a possible D gene (5 bases). There are 13 residues in the CDR3. The germline gives CDR1 SGHTA, CDR2 FQGNSA.

The chain uses TRBV6-5 and TRBJ1-1; 8 positions agree with TRBD1. The CDR3 covers 14 residues. J was trimmed by 2 bases and V by 6 bases; bases with no gene match: 5. Germline CDR1 is MNHEY and CDR2 is SVGAGI. DNA for the CDR3: TGTGCCAGCAGCGGGACAGGTAGAAACACTGAAGCTTTCTTT. The encoded protein is CASSGTGRNTEAFF.